The clone carrying this TCR beta chain came up many times. What it recognizes is unknown. The germline gives CDR1 SGHRS, CDR2 YFSETQ. The CDR3 is 15 amino acids. The germline V and J ends were trimmed by 2 bases and 0 bases, with 11 bases remaining between them. The data were obtained in a study of post-analysis software for immune sequencing data. The wider study: Secondary progressive, relapsing-remitting and progressive-relapsing multiple sclerosis were among the included disease courses.

The study, taken as a whole, reports: There was significantly lower normalized Chao1 diversity in multiple sclerosis patients than in controls. Controls showed lower frequencies than patients for a handful of TRBV segments, and TRBV5-6, TRBV5-1 and TRBV20-1 were among these. Samples made in the same batch grouped tightly together by F measure.

The TCR beta cDNA libraries carried unique molecular identifiers. TCRdb reanalysed the PCR reads using MiXCR and keeps one entry per CDR3 protein. Of about 180,000 distinct CDR3 sequences detected, around 30% appear once; the ten largest clones hold approximately 1.5%. Sequencing used blood. The source of this sequence is a girl aged 5-17 years with multiple sclerosis. The V and J genes are TRBV5-1 and TRBJ1-2; D is undetermined. DNA for the CDR3: TGCGCCAGCAGCTTTTCGATGCAATCTAACTATGGCTACACCTTC. Protein sequence: CASSFSMQSNYGYTF. Full variable domain (missing parts from reference TRBV5-1 and TRBJ1-2): KAGVTQTPRYLIKTRGQQVTLSCSPISGHRSVSWYQQTPGQGLQFLFEYFSETQRNKGNFPGRFSGRQFSNSRSEMNVSTLELGDSALYLCASSFSMQSNYGYTFGSGTRLTVV.